Described below is a single T cell receptor (beta chain) sequence and its context. Per the original data handling: The authors estimated nucleated cell counts from reference gene primer amplification. Generated by immunoSEQ multiplex PCR, the TCRdb table keeps only in-frame clones and is missing some. V and J calls and clone size come straight from that table; D and trimming were deduced from the DNA. This sample has under 400,000 clones, with 90% found just once. This specimen comes from a study of blood T cell repertoires in COVID-19. Across the whole study: There were acute and convalescent COVID-19 samples, and they came from the United States, Italy and Spain.

CDR3 length equals 12 residues. Trimming stripped 5 bases from V and 5 bases from J, with 9 bases between. This receptor was obtained from a man between 18 and 29 years old with active or convalescent COVID-19. V is TRBV12-3 or TRBV12-4 and J is TRBJ1-1; maybe TRBD1 (5 bases). The sample consisted of peripheral blood. CDR3 nucleotides: TGTGCCAGCAGTCCCGGGGGGACTGAAGCTTTCTTT. It encodes CASSPGGTEAFF.